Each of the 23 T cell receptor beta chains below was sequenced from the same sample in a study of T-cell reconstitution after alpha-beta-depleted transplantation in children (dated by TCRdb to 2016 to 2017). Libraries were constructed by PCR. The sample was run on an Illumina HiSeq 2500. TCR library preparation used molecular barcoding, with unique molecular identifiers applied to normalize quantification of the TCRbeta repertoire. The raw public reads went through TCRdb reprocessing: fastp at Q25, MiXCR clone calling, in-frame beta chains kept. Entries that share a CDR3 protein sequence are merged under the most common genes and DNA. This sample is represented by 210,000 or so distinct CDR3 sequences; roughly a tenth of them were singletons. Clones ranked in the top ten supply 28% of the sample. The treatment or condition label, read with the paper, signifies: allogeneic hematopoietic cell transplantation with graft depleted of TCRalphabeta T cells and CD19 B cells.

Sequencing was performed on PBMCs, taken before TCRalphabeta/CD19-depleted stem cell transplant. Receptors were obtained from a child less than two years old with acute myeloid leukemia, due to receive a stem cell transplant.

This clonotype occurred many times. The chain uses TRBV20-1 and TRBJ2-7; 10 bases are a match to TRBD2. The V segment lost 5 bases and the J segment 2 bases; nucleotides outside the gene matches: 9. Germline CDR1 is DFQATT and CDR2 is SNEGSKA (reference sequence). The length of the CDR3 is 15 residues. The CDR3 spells CSAVDRLAGTYEQYF. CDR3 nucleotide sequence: TGCAGTGCTGTGGATCGACTAGCGGGTACCTACGAGCAGTACTTC.

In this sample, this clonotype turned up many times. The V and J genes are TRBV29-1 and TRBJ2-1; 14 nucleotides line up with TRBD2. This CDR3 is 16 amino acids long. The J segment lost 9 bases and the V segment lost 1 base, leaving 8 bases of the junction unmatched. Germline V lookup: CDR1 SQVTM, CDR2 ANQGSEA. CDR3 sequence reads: CSVEAVTSGRAGEQFF. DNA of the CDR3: TGCAGCGTTGAAGCTGTGACTAGCGGGAGGGCCGGTGAGCAGTTCTTC.

The CDR3 is CATSDFTASSYNEQFF. CDR3 in DNA: TGTGCCACCAGTGATTTCACAGCGAGCTCCTACAATGAGCAGTTCTTC. The rearrangement links TRBV24-1 to TRBJ2-1, with D hard to call. CDR1 KGHDR and CDR2 SFDVKD come from the germline V gene. The length of the CDR3 is 16 residues. V lost 1 base, J lost 0 bases, and 9 bases lay in between.

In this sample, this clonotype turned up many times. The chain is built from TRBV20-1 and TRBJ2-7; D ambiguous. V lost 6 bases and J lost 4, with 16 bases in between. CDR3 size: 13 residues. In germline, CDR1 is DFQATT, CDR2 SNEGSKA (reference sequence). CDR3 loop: CSALWASEYEQYF. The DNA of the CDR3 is TGCAGTGCCCTGTGGGCTAGTGAGTACGAGCAGTACTTC.

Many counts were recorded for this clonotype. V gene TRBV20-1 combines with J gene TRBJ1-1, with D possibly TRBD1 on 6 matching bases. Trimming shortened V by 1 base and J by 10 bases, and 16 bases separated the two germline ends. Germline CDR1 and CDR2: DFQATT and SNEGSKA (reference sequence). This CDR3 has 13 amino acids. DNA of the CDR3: TGCAGTGCTAGAGGGGCCGGGACATTTGTAGCTTTCTTT. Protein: CSARGAGTFVAFF.

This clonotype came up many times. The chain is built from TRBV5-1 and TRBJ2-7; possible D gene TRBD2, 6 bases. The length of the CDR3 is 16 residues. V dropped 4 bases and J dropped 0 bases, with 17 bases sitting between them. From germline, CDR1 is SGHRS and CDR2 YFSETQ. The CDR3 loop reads CASSQGRGLGSYEQYF. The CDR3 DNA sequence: TGCGCCAGCAGCCAGGGACGGGGGTTAGGCTCCTACGAGCAGTACTTC.

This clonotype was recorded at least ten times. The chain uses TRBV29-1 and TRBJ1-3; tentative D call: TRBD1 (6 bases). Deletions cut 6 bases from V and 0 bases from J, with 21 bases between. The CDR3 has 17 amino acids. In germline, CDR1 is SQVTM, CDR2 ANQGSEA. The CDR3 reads CSVDTSGQSLSGNTIYF. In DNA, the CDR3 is TGCAGCGTCGATACCTCAGGACAGTCCCTCTCTGGAAACACCATATATTTT. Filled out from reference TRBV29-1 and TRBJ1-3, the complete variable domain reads SAVISQKPSRDICQRGTSLTIQCQVDSQVTMMFWYRQQPGQSLTLIATANQGSEATYESGFVIDKFPISRPNLTFSTLTVSNMSPEDSSIYLCSVDTSGQSLSGNTIYFGEGSWLTVV.

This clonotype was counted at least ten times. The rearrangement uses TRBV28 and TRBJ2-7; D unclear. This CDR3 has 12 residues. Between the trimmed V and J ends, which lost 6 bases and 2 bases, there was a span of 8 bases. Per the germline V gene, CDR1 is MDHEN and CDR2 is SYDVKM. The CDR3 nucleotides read TGTGCCAGCAGGGAAAAGCCCTACGAGCAGTACTTC. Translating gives CASREKPYEQYF.

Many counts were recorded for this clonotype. The CDR3 loop is CSAQPGQGMETQYF. The CDR3 DNA follows: TGCAGTGCCCAACCGGGACAGGGAATGGAGACCCAGTACTTC. The chain employs TRBV29-1 and TRBJ2-5; 9 bases align to TRBD1. Germline-derived CDR1 and CDR2 are SQVTM and ANQGSEA. The CDR3 is made up of 14 amino acids. Together with reference TRBV29-1 and TRBJ2-5, the CDR3 gives the full variable domain: SAVISQKPSRDICQRGTSLTIQCQVDSQVTMMFWYRQQPGQSLTLIATANQGSEATYESGFVIDKFPISRPNLTFSTLTVSNMSPEDSSIYLCSAQPGQGMETQYFGPGTRLLVL.

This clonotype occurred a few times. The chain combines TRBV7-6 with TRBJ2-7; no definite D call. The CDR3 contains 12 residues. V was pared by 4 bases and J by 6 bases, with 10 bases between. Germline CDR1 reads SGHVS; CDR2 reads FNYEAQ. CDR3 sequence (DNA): TGTGCCAGCAGCTCTCTAGGGTCCGAGCAGTACTTC. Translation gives CASSSLGSEQYF.

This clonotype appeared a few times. In DNA form, the CDR3 reads TGTGCCAGCAGCCTACGCGGGGACAACTACGAGCAGTACTTC. Translating gives CASSLRGDNYEQYF. V is TRBV7-6 and J is TRBJ2-7, with D possibly called TRBD1 or TRBD2 (6 bases each). CDR1 is SGHVS and CDR2 is FNYEAQ in the germline V gene. The CDR3 sequence is 14 residues long. V lost 5 bases and J lost 3, with 14 bases in between.

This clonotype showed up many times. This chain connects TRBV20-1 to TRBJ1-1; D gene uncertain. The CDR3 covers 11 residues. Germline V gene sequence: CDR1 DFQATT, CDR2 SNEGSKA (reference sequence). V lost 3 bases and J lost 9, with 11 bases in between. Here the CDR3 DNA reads TGCAGTGCTAGCCCGGTAACCCAAGCTTTCTTT. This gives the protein CSASPVTQAFF.

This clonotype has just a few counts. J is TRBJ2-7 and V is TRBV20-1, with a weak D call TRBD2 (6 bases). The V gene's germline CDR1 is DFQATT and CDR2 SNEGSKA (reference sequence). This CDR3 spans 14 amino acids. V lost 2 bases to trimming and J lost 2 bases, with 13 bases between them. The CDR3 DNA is TGCAGTGCTAGATCACTAGCCGGCGCCTACGAGCAGTACTTC. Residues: CSARSLAGAYEQYF.

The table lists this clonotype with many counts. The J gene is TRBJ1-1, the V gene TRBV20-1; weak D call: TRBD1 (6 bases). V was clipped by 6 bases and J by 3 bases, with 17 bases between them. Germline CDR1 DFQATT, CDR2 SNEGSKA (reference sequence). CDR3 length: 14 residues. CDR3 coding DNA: TGCAGTGCCCCCCGGGGGGGCGCGGACACTGAAGCTTTCTTT. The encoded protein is CSAPRGGADTEAFF.

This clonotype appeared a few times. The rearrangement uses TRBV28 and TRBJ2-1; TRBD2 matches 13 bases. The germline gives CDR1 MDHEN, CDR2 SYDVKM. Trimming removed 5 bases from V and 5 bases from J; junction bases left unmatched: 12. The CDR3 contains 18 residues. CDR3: CASSALRETSGGHNEQFF. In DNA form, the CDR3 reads TGTGCCAGCAGTGCCCTGAGAGAGACTAGCGGGGGGCACAATGAGCAGTTCTTC.

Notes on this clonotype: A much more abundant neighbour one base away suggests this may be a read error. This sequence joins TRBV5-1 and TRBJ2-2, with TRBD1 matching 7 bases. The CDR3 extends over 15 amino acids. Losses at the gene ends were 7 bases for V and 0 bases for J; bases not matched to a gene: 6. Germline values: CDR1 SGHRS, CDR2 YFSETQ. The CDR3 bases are TGCGCCAGCGGCGTGACAGGGTCGAACACCGGGGAGCTGTTTTTT. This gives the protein CASGVTGSNTGELFF.

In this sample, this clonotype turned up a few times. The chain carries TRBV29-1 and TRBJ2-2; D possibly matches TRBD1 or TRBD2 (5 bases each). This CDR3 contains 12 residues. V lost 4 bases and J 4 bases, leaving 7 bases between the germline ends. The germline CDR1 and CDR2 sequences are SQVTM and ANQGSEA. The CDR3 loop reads CSVGDATGELFF. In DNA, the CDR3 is TGCAGCGTTGGGGACGCCACCGGGGAGCTGTTTTTT.

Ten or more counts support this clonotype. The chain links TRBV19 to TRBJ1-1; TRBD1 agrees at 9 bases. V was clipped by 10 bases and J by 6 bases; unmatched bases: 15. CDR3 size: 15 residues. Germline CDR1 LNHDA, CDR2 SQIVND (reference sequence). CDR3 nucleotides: TGTGCCACCCGACAGGGGGAGGCTTGGGGCTCTGAAGCTTTCTTT. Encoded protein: CATRQGEAWGSEAFF.

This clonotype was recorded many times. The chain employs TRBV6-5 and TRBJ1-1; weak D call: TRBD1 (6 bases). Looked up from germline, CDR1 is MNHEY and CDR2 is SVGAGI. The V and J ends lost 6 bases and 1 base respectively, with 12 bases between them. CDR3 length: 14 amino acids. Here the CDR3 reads CASRPQGPNTEAFF. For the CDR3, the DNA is TGTGCCAGCAGGCCACAGGGTCCGAACACTGAAGCTTTCTTT.

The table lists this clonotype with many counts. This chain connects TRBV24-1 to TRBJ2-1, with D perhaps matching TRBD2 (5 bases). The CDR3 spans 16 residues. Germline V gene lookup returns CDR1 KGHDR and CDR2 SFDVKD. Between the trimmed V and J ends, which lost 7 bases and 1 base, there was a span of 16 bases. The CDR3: CATRLALGVSYNEQFF. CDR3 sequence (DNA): TGTGCCACCAGGTTAGCGTTGGGAGTGTCCTACAATGAGCAGTTCTTC.

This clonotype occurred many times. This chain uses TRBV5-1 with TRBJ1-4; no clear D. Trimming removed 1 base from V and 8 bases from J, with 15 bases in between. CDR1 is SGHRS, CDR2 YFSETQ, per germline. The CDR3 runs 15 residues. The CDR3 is CASSLIGADGEKLFF. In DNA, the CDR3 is TGCGCCAGCAGCTTGATTGGCGCAGACGGAGAAAAACTGTTTTTT.

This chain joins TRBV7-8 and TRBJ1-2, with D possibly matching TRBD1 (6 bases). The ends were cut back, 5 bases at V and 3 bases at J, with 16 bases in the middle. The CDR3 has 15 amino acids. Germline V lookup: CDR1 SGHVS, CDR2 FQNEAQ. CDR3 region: CASSPMGGKDYGYTF. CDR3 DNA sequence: TGTGCCAGCAGCCCGATGGGGGGCAAGGACTATGGCTACACCTTC.

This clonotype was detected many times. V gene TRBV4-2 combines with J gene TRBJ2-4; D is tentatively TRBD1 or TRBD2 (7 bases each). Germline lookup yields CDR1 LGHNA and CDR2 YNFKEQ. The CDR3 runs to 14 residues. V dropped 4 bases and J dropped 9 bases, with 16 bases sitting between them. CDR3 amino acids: CASSPGGGDGIQYF. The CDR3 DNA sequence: TGTGCCAGCAGCCCAGGGGGGGGAGACGGCATTCAGTACTTC.